The entry below describes one T cell receptor beta chain. Its matching antigen is unknown. This sample was taken from a study of cytomegalovirus exposure and HLA in healthy donors. The study's findings and limits: It emerged from a later analysis that several of the most significant clusters appeared to be linked to common viral pathogens. Some segments of the V type, notably TRBV6-2 and TRBV6-3, were excluded as indistinguishable.

Healthy bone marrow donors made up the donor group. This CDR3 comprises 16 residues. V was clipped by 2 bases and J by 2 bases, with 15 bases between them. CDR1 is MNHNY and CDR2 is SVGAGI in the germline V gene (reference sequence). With 60 Vbeta and 13 Jbeta primers, the PCR was carried out. Sequenced by immunoSEQ multiplex PCR; TCRdb stores in-frame clones only, minus some. The data hold approximately 190,000 clones, with roughly 80% observed a single time. The rearrangement links TRBV6-6 to TRBJ2-5; maybe TRBD1 (6 bases). The TCR sequence derives from a man aged 50 to 60 in good health and CMV-seronegative. Sequences were obtained from PBMCs. The CDR3: CASSYGAKGGQETQYF. The DNA of the CDR3 is TGTGCCAGCAGTTACGGGGCTAAAGGGGGTCAAGAGACCCAGTACTTC.